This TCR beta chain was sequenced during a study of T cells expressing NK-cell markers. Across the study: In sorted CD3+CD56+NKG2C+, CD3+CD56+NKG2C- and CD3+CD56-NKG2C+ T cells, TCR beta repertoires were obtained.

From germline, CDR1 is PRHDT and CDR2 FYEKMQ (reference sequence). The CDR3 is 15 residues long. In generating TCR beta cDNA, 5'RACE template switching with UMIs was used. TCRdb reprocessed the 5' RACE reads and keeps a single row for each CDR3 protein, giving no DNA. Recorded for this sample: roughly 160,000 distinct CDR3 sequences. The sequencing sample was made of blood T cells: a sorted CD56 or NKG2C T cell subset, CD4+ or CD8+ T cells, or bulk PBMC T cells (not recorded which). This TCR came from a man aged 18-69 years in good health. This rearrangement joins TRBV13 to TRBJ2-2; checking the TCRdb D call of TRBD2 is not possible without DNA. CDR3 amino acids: CASSASQAVTGELFF.